Listed below are T cell receptor beta chains from one sample, sequenced in a study of PD-1 blockade in classical Hodgkin lymphoma. Sequencing used immunoSEQ multiplex PCR; TCRdb keeps in-frame clones, though not all of them. The sample lists 20,000 to 30,000 clones, about four fifths occurring once. Sample: peripheral blood mononuclear cells (PBMCs), taken before the second cycle of nivolumab. The receptors stem from a human donor with classical Hodgkin lymphoma. The CDR3 runs from the conserved cysteine through the conserved F or W. The order of the fields is clone size, D gene, V gene, J gene, CDR3 protein, CDR3 DNA. The D gene is left open where the match is weak. Clone size, where shown, is once, few, many, or a class for clones that have expanded.

>-|TRBD1|TRBV19|TRBJ2-5
CASSWDRRQETQYF
TGTGCCAGTAGTTGGGACAGGAGACAAGAGACCCAGTACTTC
>-|-|TRBV5-3|TRBJ2-4
CARSFLPRGLAKNIQYF
TGTGCCAGAAGCTTTTTGCCGCGGGGACTAGCCAAAAACATTCAGTACTTC
>-|TRBD1|TRBV11-3|TRBJ2-5
CASSFDRAGTQYF
TGTGCCAGCAGCTTCGACAGGGCAGGGACCCAGTACTTC
>-|TRBD1|TRBV19|TRBJ1-6
CASSFLPGQGSPLHF
TGTGCCAGTAGTTTCCTACCGGGACAGGGTTCACCCCTCCACTTT
>-|TRBD1|TRBV5-4|TRBJ2-7
CASSSTSGTARDEQYF
TGTGCCAGCAGCTCCACATCCGGGACAGCCCGCGACGAGCAGTACTTC
>-|TRBD1|TRBV11-3|TRBJ2-1
CASSTRDRVWHEQFF
TGTGCCAGCAGCACGAGGGACAGGGTTTGGCATGAGCAGTTCTTC
>-|-|TRBV5-1|TRBJ2-5
CASSAFGQEETQYF
TGCGCCAGCAGCGCCTTCGGGCAGGAAGAGACCCAGTACTTC
>-|TRBD1|TRBV7-9|TRBJ1-1
CASSNADRGNTEAFF
TGTGCCAGCAGCAACGCGGACAGGGGTAACACTGAAGCTTTCTTT
>-|-|TRBV7-2|TRBJ2-7
CASSLSQGLSYEQYF
TGTGCCAGCAGCTTATCACAGGGCCTCTCCTACGAGCAGTACTTC
>-|-|TRBV2|TRBJ1-5
CASSVLDRRNQPQHF
TGTGCCAGCAGTGTATTAGACAGAAGGAATCAGCCCCAGCATTTT
>-|-|TRBV5-1|TRBJ1-5
CASSFDGANQPQHF
TGCGCCAGCAGCTTCGACGGTGCCAATCAGCCCCAGCATTTT
>few|-|TRBV30|TRBJ2-2
CAWNNYANTGELFF
TGTGCCTGGAACAACTACGCGAACACCGGGGAGCTGTTTTTT
>-|TRBD2|TRBV19|TRBJ2-5
CASSIGSSGGQETQYF
TGTGCCAGTAGTATAGGGTCTAGCGGGGGACAAGAGACCCAGTACTTC
>-|TRBD1|TRBV14|TRBJ2-5
CASSRLPGQGTVTQYF
TGTGCCAGCAGCCGCTTACCGGGACAGGGAACTGTGACCCAGTACTTC
>once|TRBD1|TRBV5-6|TRBJ1-2
CASSLVTGAYGYTF
TGTGCCAGCAGCTTGGTGACAGGGGCGTATGGCTACACCTTC
>-|-|TRBV11-2|TRBJ2-2
CASSLVWTNTGELFF
TGTGCCAGCAGCTTAGTTTGGACGAACACCGGGGAGCTGTTTTTT
>-|-|TRBV13|TRBJ2-2
CASSLYSRPTGELFF
TGTGCCAGCAGCTTGTATTCTAGACCAACCGGGGAGCTGTTTTTT
>-|TRBD1|TRBV6-1|TRBJ1-2
CASSEAISGQGNYGYTF
TGTGCCAGCAGTGAAGCGATATCGGGACAGGGGAACTATGGCTACACCTTC
>-|-|TRBV4-1|TRBJ2-7
CASSQAQRADYEQYF
TGCGCCAGCAGCCAAGCCCAACGAGCGGATTACGAGCAGTACTTC
>-|-|TRBV6-6|TRBJ1-5
CASSLIPVVGQPQHF
TGTGCCAGCAGTTTAATTCCGGTTGTTGGTCAGCCCCAGCATTTT
>-|TRBD2|TRBV2|TRBJ2-2
CASSVGAGVGTGELFF
TGTGCCAGCAGTGTAGGGGCGGGAGTGGGCACCGGGGAGCTGTTTTTT
>-|-|TRBV4-1|TRBJ2-3
CASSREDTQYF
TGCGCCAGCAGCAGGGAGGATACGCAGTATTTT
>-|TRBD2|TRBV19|TRBJ2-1
CASSIELAVNEQFF
TGTGCCAGTAGTATAGAACTAGCGGTGAATGAGCAGTTCTTC
>-|-|TRBV5-1|TRBJ2-5
CASSLGLQGAQETQYF
TGCGCCAGCAGCTTGGGGCTACAGGGAGCCCAAGAGACCCAGTACTTC
>-|TRBD2|TRBV7-2|TRBJ2-1
CASSLAAGANEQFF
TGTGCCAGCAGCCTCGCGGCGGGAGCCAATGAGCAGTTCTTC
>-|TRBD2|TRBV11-3|TRBJ2-1
CASSARLAGRHEQFF
TGTGCCAGCAGCGCCCGACTAGCTGGAAGGCATGAGCAGTTCTTC
>-|TRBD2|TRBV5-4|TRBJ2-5
CASSPGLTSGSQETQYF
TGTGCCAGCAGCCCGGGGCTGACTAGCGGGAGTCAAGAGACCCAGTACTTC
>once|-|TRBV5-1|TRBJ2-7
CASSFSETTSGERGSYEQYF
TGCGCCAGCAGCTTTTCTGAGACGACTTCGGGGGAAAGGGGCTCCTACGAGCAGTACTTC
>-|-|TRBV7-3|TRBJ2-1
CASSAQVTNYNEQFF
TGTGCCAGCAGCGCACAGGTCACGAACTACAATGAGCAGTTCTTC
>-|-|TRBV11-2|TRBJ1-1
CASSLAGPTEAFF
TGTGCCAGCAGCTTAGCAGGGCCCACTGAAGCTTTCTTT
>once|-|TRBV6-4|TRBJ1-1
CASSDEGGTEAFF
TGTGCCAGCAGCGATGAGGGGGGGACTGAAGCTTTCTTT
>-|TRBD2|TRBV4-1|TRBJ2-7
CASSQGPSGRTYEQYF
TGCGCCAGCAGCCAAGGCCCTAGCGGTCGAACCTACGAGCAGTACTTC
>-|-|TRBV30|TRBJ2-2
CAWTHHPGVPNTGELFF
TGTGCCTGGACCCATCACCCCGGCGTACCGAACACCGGGGAGCTGTTTTTT
>-|TRBD2|TRBV7-9|TRBJ2-2
CASSLGTGLAGELFF
TGTGCCAGCAGCTTAGGGACTGGACTAGCCGGGGAGCTGTTTTTT
>-|-|TRBV6-5|TRBJ1-5
CASSYGEPQHF
TGTGCCAGCAGTTATGGGGAGCCCCAGCATTTT
>-|TRBD1|TRBV4-2|TRBJ1-1
CASSQGVQGASEAFF
TGTGCCAGCAGCCAAGGTGTGCAGGGGGCATCTGAAGCTTTCTTT
>few|TRBD1|TRBV5-4|TRBJ1-6
CASSRDRSYSPLHF
TGTGCCAGCAGCCGGGACAGGAGTTATTCACCCCTCCACTTT
>-|-|TRBV5-1|TRBJ1-3
CASSLEGSGNTIYF
TGCGCCAGCAGCTTGGAGGGGTCTGGAAACACCATATATTTT
>-|-|TRBV19|TRBJ2-3
CASSPSGPPAYF
TGTGCCAGTAGTCCCTCCGGACCCCCGGCGTATTTT
>-|TRBD2|TRBV28|TRBJ2-3
CASSLGRGGSDTQYF
TGTGCCAGCAGTTTAGGGCGGGGGGGTTCAGATACGCAGTATTTT
>large|TRBD1|TRBV6-1|TRBJ2-5
CASSGQGLEETQYF
TGTGCCAGCAGCGGACAGGGGCTCGAAGAGACCCAGTACTTC
>few|-|TRBV5-4|TRBJ1-2
CASSQFQGNYGYTF
TGTGCCAGCAGCCAATTTCAGGGGAACTATGGCTACACCTTC
>-|-|TRBV7-2|TRBJ2-7
CASSFRPADYEQYF
TGTGCCAGCAGCTTCCGGCCAGCGGACTACGAGCAGTACTTC
>once|TRBD1|TRBV6-1|TRBJ2-3
CAGDDRGSTDTQYF
TGTGCCGGGGACGACAGGGGTTCAACAGATACGCAGTATTTT
>-|TRBD2|TRBV19|TRBJ2-7
CASSWTSGGDPLEQYF
TGTGCCAGTAGTTGGACTAGCGGGGGGGATCCCCTCGAGCAGTACTTC
>-|-|TRBV5-4|TRBJ1-2
CASSFWRVSGYTF
TGTGCCAGCAGCTTTTGGAGAGTATCAGGCTACACCTTC
>-|-|TRBV7-8|TRBJ2-3
CASSWGLGATDTQYF
TGTGCCAGCAGCTGGGGATTAGGGGCGACAGATACGCAGTATTTT
>few|-|TRBV25-1|TRBJ2-1
CASSRGGYNEQFF
TGTGCCAGCAGTCGAGGGGGATACAATGAGCAGTTCTTC
>-|-|TRBV19|TRBJ1-4
CASSILGFNEKLFF
TGTGCCAGTAGTATCTTGGGATTTAATGAAAAACTGTTTTTT
>few|-|TRBV21-1|TRBJ1-1
CASSKDKRESANTEAFF
TGTGCCAGCAGCAAAGATAAAAGAGAGTCGGCGAACACTGAAGCTTTCTTT
>-|TRBD1|TRBV29-1|TRBJ2-7
CSVELSGQATYEQYF
TGCAGCGTTGAGCTATCGGGACAGGCTACCTACGAGCAGTACTTC
>few|-|TRBV2|TRBJ1-2
CASSEPDINYGYTF
TGTGCCAGCAGTGAACCGGACATCAACTATGGCTACACCTTC
>-|-|TRBV7-9|TRBJ1-1
CASSLSPEAFF
TGTGCCAGCAGCTTATCACCTGAAGCTTTCTTT